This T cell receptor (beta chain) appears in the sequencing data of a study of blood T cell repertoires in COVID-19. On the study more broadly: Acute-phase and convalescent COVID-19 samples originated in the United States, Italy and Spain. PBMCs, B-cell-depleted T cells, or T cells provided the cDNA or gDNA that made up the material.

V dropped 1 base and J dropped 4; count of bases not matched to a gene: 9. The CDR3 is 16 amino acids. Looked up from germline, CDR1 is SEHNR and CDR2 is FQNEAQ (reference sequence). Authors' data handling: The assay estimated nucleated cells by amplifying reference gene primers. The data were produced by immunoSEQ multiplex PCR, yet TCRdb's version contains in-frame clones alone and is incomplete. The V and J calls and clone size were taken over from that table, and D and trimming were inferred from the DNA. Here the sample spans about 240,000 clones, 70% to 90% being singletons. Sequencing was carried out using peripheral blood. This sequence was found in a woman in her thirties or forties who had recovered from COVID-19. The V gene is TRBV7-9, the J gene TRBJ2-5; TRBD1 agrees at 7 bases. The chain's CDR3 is CASSLDRGGRAETQYF. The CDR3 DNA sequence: TGTGCCAGCAGCTTAGACAGGGGTGGCAGGGCAGAGACCCAGTACTTC.